The 6 T cell receptor beta chains below come from one sample, sequenced in a study of OX40 agonist ivuxolimab in advanced cancers. The repertoire was sequenced with immunoSEQ multiplex PCR; TCRdb's copy has only in-frame clones and lacks some. Of about 98,000 clones detected, approximately 88% appear once; the ten largest clones hold roughly 0.5%. Sequences were derived from CD4+ or CD8+ T cells sorted from blood, sampled in a trial of the OX40 agonist ivuxolimab. All receptors come from an adult with an advanced solid tumor such as melanoma, head and neck, liver or kidney cancer.

The CDR3 coding sequence is TGTGCCAGTAGTATTCTCATGACTCGGGCGGGGGTGCCTAATCAGCCCCAGCATTTT. This encodes CASSILMTRAGVPNQPQHF. The gene calls are TRBV19 and TRBJ1-5, with D possibly matching TRBD1 (5 bases). Looked up from germline, CDR1 is LNHDA and CDR2 is SQIVND (reference sequence). V lost 3 bases, J lost 4 bases, and 25 bases lay in between. The CDR3 contains 19 residues.

The chain links TRBV6-6 to TRBJ1-3; D is undetermined. Germline V gives CDR1 MNHNY, CDR2 SVGAGI (reference sequence). The CDR3 runs to 12 residues. Trimming pared 0 bases from V and 4 bases from J, leaving 1 base between. CDR3 loop: CASSYSGNTIYF. DNA for the CDR3: TGTGCCAGCAGTTACTCAGGAAACACCATATATTTT.

This clone showed up just once. V and J are TRBV6-4 and TRBJ2-7, with unresolved D. CDR3 length: 13 residues. The germline gives CDR1 MRHNA, CDR2 SNTAGT. Trimming stripped 2 bases from V and 4 bases from J, with 9 bases between. CDR3 sequence: CASSDPHLYEQYF. CDR3 in DNA: TGTGCCAGCAGTGACCCCCACTTGTACGAGCAGTACTTC.

The rearrangement links TRBV28 to TRBJ1-2, with 11 nucleotides matching TRBD1. Germline CDR1 reads MDHEN; CDR2 reads SYDVKM. The CDR3 runs 13 residues. The J segment lost 7 bases and the V segment lost 3 bases, leaving 1 base of the junction unmatched. CDR3 sequence (DNA): TGTGCCAGCAGTTTGGACAGGGGGCGTGGCTACACCTTC. As protein: CASSLDRGRGYTF.

This rearrangement joins TRBV7-9 to TRBJ2-7; D uncertain. This CDR3 comprises 12 residues. Germline V gives CDR1 SEHNR, CDR2 FQNEAQ (reference sequence). V gave up 3 bases and J gave up 2 bases, with 5 bases separating them. CDR3 in DNA: TGTGCCAGCAGCTTCGGTACCTACGAGCAGTACTTC. Its protein is CASSFGTYEQYF. Full variable domain (outside the CDR3, taken from reference TRBV7-9 and TRBJ2-7): DTGVSQNPRHKITKRGQNVTFRCDPISEHNRLYWYRQTLGQGPEFLTYFQNEAQLEKSRLLSDRFSAERPKGSFSTLEIQRTEQGDSAMYLCASSFGTYEQYFGPGTRLTVT.

On this clone: Other DNA sequences of this sample code for an identical CDR3. The V and J genes are TRBV28 and TRBJ2-7; weak D call: TRBD1 (5 bases). Between the trimmed V and J ends, which lost 7 bases and 6 bases, there was a span of 22 bases. The germline gives CDR1 MDHEN, CDR2 SYDVKM. The CDR3 loop spans 15 amino acids. The CDR3 DNA sequence: TGTGCCAGCAAAAATACAGGACCCTCAGACCCCGAGCAGTACTTC. Its protein is CASKNTGPSDPEQYF.